Listed here are 20 T cell receptor beta chains from one sample, sequenced in a study of CD8+ T cells in alopecia areata. RNA was extracted and reverse transcribed into cDNA as the sequencing template. Only in-frame clones appear in the TCRdb table, and some are missing; sequencing was by immunoSEQ multiplex PCR. Among around 190,000 clones listed, 45% to 70% were seen once. Sequences were obtained from CD8+ T cells sorted from blood. These receptors originate from a human donor in good health.

This clone appeared a few times. V usage is TRBV6-5 and J usage is TRBJ2-6; no reliable D call. The V gene's germline CDR1 is MNHEY and CDR2 SVGAGI. This CDR3 has 14 amino acids. V was clipped by 5 bases and J by 3 bases, with 8 bases between them. Written as DNA, the CDR3 is TGTGCCAGCAGTGTGACGGATGGGGCCAACGTCCTGACTTTC. Protein sequence: CASSVTDGANVLTF.

This clone has a handful of counts. The J gene is TRBJ1-1, the V gene TRBV6-6; D might be TRBD1 (6 bases). Germline lookup yields CDR1 MNHNY and CDR2 SVGAGI (reference sequence). V lost 5 bases, J lost 4 bases, and 14 bases lay in between. CDR3 length: 14 amino acids. The CDR3 sequence is CASSPQGSTTEAFF. The CDR3 DNA is TGTGCCAGCAGTCCACAGGGAAGTACCACTGAAGCTTTCTTT.

The V call is TRBV11-2, the J call TRBJ2-6; D unclear. There are 17 residues in the CDR3. The germline V gene has CDR1 SGHAT and CDR2 FQNNGV. V was cut by 0 bases and J by 0 bases, with 9 bases left in between. The CDR3 DNA is TGTGCCAGCAGCTTAGATATAGGGCTCTCTGGGGCCAACGTCCTGACTTTC. Its translation is CASSLDIGLSGANVLTF.

This chain joins TRBV4-1 and TRBJ2-3; D is possibly TRBD1 or TRBD2 (5 bases each). This CDR3 region has 12 residues. CDR1 MGHRA and CDR2 YSYEKL come from the germline V gene. With 1 base removed from V and 12 bases from J, the gap between germline ends came to 11 bases. CDR3 protein: CASSQAGTLQYF. The CDR3, as DNA: TGCGCCAGCAGCCAAGCCGGGACGTTACAGTATTTT.

In DNA form, the CDR3 reads TGTGCCAGCAGTTTACTGGCTAGCGGGGGGCTGACAGATACGCAGTATTTT. Translating gives CASSLLASGGLTDTQYF. This chain links TRBV27 with TRBJ2-3; 11 bases line up with TRBD2. The ends lost 2 bases at V and 3 bases at J; junction bases unmatched: 7. The CDR3 covers 17 residues. Germline V gene sequence: CDR1 MNHEY, CDR2 SMNVEV (reference sequence).

The chain uses TRBV7-9 and TRBJ1-2, with TRBD1 matching over 8 bases. Trimming cost V 5 bases and J 3 bases; bases outside gene matches: 11. In germline, CDR1 is SEHNR, CDR2 FQNEAQ (reference sequence). The length of the CDR3 is 16 residues. The CDR3 DNA follows: TGTGCCAGCAGCACAGATCTCAGGGGGCGAGACTATGGCTACACCTTC. Translated, it gives CASSTDLRGRDYGYTF.

This clone appeared a single time. The sample contains more than one DNA sequence encoding this CDR3. The rearrangement uses TRBV13 and TRBJ1-1; D remains ambiguous. V gave up 5 bases and J gave up 0 bases, with 7 bases separating them. The CDR3 has 13 residues. Germline CDR1 PRHDT, CDR2 FYEKMQ (reference sequence). The CDR3 region has the DNA TGTGCCAGCAGCCTGGGAGTGAACACTGAAGCTTTCTTT. Protein product: CASSLGVNTEAFF.

This rearrangement joins TRBV2 to TRBJ2-7, with TRBD2 as a possible D gene (6 bases). Trimming took 3 bases from V and 4 from J, leaving 16 bases between them. Germline V CDR1 and CDR2: SNHLY, FYNNEI. The CDR3 has 15 amino acids. CDR3 DNA: TGTGCCAGCAGTGAGGGCAGGGAGGAGCGATACGAGCAGTACTTC. It translates to CASSEGREERYEQYF.

This clone was seen only once. The J gene is TRBJ2-7, the V gene TRBV13, with TRBD2 matching over 12 bases. Germline V gene sequence: CDR1 PRHDT, CDR2 FYEKMQ (reference sequence). Germline trimming cut 5 bases from V and 0 bases from J; bases unmatched to any gene: 8. The CDR3 runs 17 residues. CDR3 nucleotides: TGTGCCAGCAGCCTACGACTAGCGGGGGCGAGCTCCTACGAGCAGTACTTC. Translation: CASSLRLAGASSYEQYF.

This clone was found a few times. The chain combines TRBV4-1 with TRBJ1-5; D is possibly TRBD1 (6 bases). Per germline, CDR1 MGHRA and CDR2 YSYEKL. This CDR3 contains 16 residues. Trimming shortened V by 5 bases and J by 2 bases, and 16 bases separated the two germline ends. CDR3 in DNA: TGCGCCAGCAGCTTAACCGGGGCAGGGGGCAATCAGCCCCAGCATTTT. Translation: CASSLTGAGGNQPQHF.

The chain is built from TRBV7-2 and TRBJ1-2; D remains unclear. In germline, CDR1 is SGHTA, CDR2 FQGNSA. V lost 4 bases and J lost 8, with 8 bases in between. This CDR3 is built from 11 residues. The DNA for the CDR3 is TGTGCCAGCAGCTCCCCGGACGGCTACACCTTC. Translation: CASSSPDGYTF.

The chain has TRBV30 and TRBJ2-7; TRBD1 agrees at 7 bases. V dropped 5 bases and J dropped 3; count of bases not matched to a gene: 4. CDR1 GTSNPN and CDR2 SVGIG come from the germline V gene (reference sequence). The CDR3 sequence is 12 residues long. CDR3 nucleotides: TGTGCCTGGGGGGGACAGAACTACGAGCAGTACTTC. Protein product: CAWGGQNYEQYF.

This clone turned up a few times. The chain uses TRBV9 and TRBJ2-2; 7 bases agree with TRBD2. Germline assignment: CDR1 SGDLS and CDR2 YYNGEE. CDR3 length equals 17 residues. V gave up 0 bases and J gave up 0 bases; unmatched junction bases: 5. In DNA form, the CDR3 reads TGTGCCAGCAGCGTAGGGCCGAGCGGGGCGAACACCGGGGAGCTGTTTTTT. This translates into CASSVGPSGANTGELFF. The whole variable domain, remainder taken from reference TRBV9 and TRBJ2-2, is DSGVTQTPKHLITATGQRVTLRCSPRSGDLSVYWYQQSLDQGLQFLIQYYNGEERAKGNILERFSAQQFPDLHSELNLSSLELGDSALYFCASSVGPSGANTGELFFGEGSRLTVL.

The chain uses TRBV11-2 and TRBJ2-7; no definite D call. CDR1 SGHAT and CDR2 FQNNGV come from the germline V gene. Trimming cost V 5 bases and J 0 bases, with 8 bases left between them. This CDR3 comprises 13 residues. The CDR3 here is CASSASPSYEQYF. The CDR3 region has the DNA TGTGCCAGCAGCGCATCTCCCTCCTACGAGCAGTACTTC.

The V gene is TRBV19, the J gene TRBJ2-1; 8 positions match TRBD2. CDR1 and CDR2 (germline): LNHDA, SQIVND (reference sequence). CDR3 size: 16 residues. The junction had 5 bases not matched to a gene; V was cut back by 1 base and J by 3 bases. The CDR3 loop is CASSIGLAGFYNEQFF. CDR3 coding DNA: TGTGCCAGTAGTATAGGCCTAGCGGGTTTCTACAATGAGCAGTTCTTC.

The rearrangement links TRBV9 to TRBJ2-7, with a possible D match to TRBD1 (5 bases). Germline V gene data show CDR1 as SGDLS and CDR2 as YYNGEE. CDR3 length: 14 residues. Trimming left V 1 base short and J 4 bases short, with 12 bases between. CDR3 DNA: TGTGCCAGCAGCGTATCCCCAGACAGTTACGAGCAGTACTTC. Translating it yields CASSVSPDSYEQYF.

In its sample, this clone was seen a few times. The chain has TRBV23-1 and TRBJ2-3; tentatively, D is TRBD1 (6 bases). TRBV23-1 is marked as an open reading frame, function uncertain. The CDR3 contains 12 residues. The CDR3 nucleotides read TGCGCAGGGGGTTGGCGCACAGATACGCAGTATTTT. Its translation: CAGGWRTDTQYF.

The rearrangement links TRBV5-6 to TRBJ2-5; the D gene is possibly TRBD2 (6 bases). Germline V CDR1 and CDR2: SGHDT, YYEEEE. V dropped 4 bases and J dropped 5 bases, with 6 bases sitting between them. This CDR3 spans 11 amino acids. The CDR3 protein is CASSAGETQYF. CDR3 bases: TGTGCCAGCAGCGCGGGGGAGACCCAGTACTTC.

The chain combines TRBV2 with TRBJ1-5; TRBD1 matches 9 bases. V lost 6 bases to trimming and J lost 7 bases; unmatched junction nucleotides: 4. The CDR3 covers 13 residues. The germline CDR1 and CDR2 sequences are SNHLY and FYNNEI. In nucleotides, the CDR3 is TGTGCCAGCAGAGGGACAGGGTCCCAGCCCCAGCATTTT. It codes for CASRGTGSQPQHF.

This clone was seen a handful of times. The chain combines TRBV7-9 with TRBJ1-1; D call uncertain. V was clipped by 4 bases and J by 6 bases, with 9 bases between them. The CDR3 totals 12 residues. Per germline, CDR1 SEHNR and CDR2 FQNEAQ (reference sequence). In DNA, the CDR3 is TGTGCCAGCAGCTCCCTGGTGGCTGAAGCTTTCTTT. This translates into CASSSLVAEAFF.